The 24 T cell receptor beta chains presented below share a single source sample, sequenced in a study of T-cell reconstitution after alpha-beta-depleted transplantation in children. Unique molecular identifiers were used in preparing the TCRbeta library. From the PCR reads, TCRdb called clonotypes with MiXCR, one entry per CDR3 protein. The table includes about 220,000 distinct CDR3 sequences, approximately 17% detected once. This material consisted of PBMCs, mostly from graft donor cells, taken 360 days after TCRalphabeta/CD19-depleted stem cell transplant. These receptors were obtained from a male patient aged 2 to 10 who had a stem cell transplant for acute lymphoblastic leukemia, so the T cells may come from the graft donor.

The V and J genes are TRBV6-5 and TRBJ2-2, with D perhaps TRBD1 or TRBD2 (5 bases each). The CDR3 consists of 17 residues. Trimming removed 4 bases at V and 5 bases at J, with 20 bases between. Germline V CDR1 and CDR2: MNHEY, SVGAGI. The CDR3 DNA is TGTGCCAGCAGTTTGTCCCCAACCCCGGGGCAGACCGGGGAGCTGTTTTTT. Translating gives CASSLSPTPGQTGELFF.

This clonotype turned up a few times. The V and J genes are TRBV27 and TRBJ1-6; D unclear. The length of the CDR3 is 11 residues. Germline assignment: CDR1 MNHEY and CDR2 SMNVEV (reference sequence). V was pared by 8 bases and J by 7 bases, with 6 bases between. The CDR3 region is CASGLNSPLHF. The CDR3 DNA follows: TGTGCCAGCGGGTTGAATTCACCCCTCCACTTT.

V usage is TRBV12-3 or TRBV12-4 and J usage is TRBJ2-7; 8 bases fit TRBD1. The trim removed 5 bases at V and 2 bases at J, leaving 8 bases unmatched. This CDR3 contains 15 residues. The CDR3 region has the DNA TGTGCCAGCAGTAAATGGGGACAGGCAACCTACGAGCAGTACTTC. Amino acids: CASSKWGQATYEQYF.

The gene calls are TRBV12-3 or TRBV12-4 and TRBJ1-5; perhaps TRBD1 as D (6 bases). The CDR3 length is 15 residues. V lost 5 bases to trimming and J lost 8 bases, with 19 bases between them. CDR3 amino acids: CASSRESGDRKPQHF. CDR3 nucleotide sequence: TGTGCCAGCAGTAGAGAATCAGGGGATCGTAAGCCCCAGCATTTT.

V and J are TRBV2 and TRBJ1-1, with D possibly being TRBD1 (6 bases). The V end was cut by 3 bases, the J end by 11 bases, with 19 bases between. The CDR3 contains 14 residues. From germline, CDR1 is SNHLY and CDR2 FYNNEI. CDR3 sequence (DNA): TGTGCCAGCAGTGATGGGGACCGAGCGGGACACGCTTTCTTT. Translation gives CASSDGDRAGHAFF.

This clonotype showed up just a few times. V gene TRBV11-3 combines with J gene TRBJ2-1; D is possibly TRBD2 (6 bases). The CDR3 extends over 16 amino acids. Per the germline V gene, CDR1 is SGHNT and CDR2 is YENEEA. V lost 5 bases to trimming and J lost 8 bases, with 22 bases between them. CDR3 in DNA: TGTGCCAGCAGCCCGGTATTCGGGGCGGGAAGGGATGAGCAGTTCTTC. Translation: CASSPVFGAGRDEQFF.

This clonotype is a singleton in its sample. The chain couples TRBV12-3 or TRBV12-4 to TRBJ2-2; D is undetermined. The V end lost 1 base, the J end lost 0 bases, and 9 bases lay between the germline ends. CDR3 length equals 16 residues. The CDR3 DNA reads as TGTGCCAGCAGTTTAGTCGTGGTGACGAACACCGGGGAGCTGTTTTTT. Translated, it gives CASSLVVVTNTGELFF.

The chain links TRBV6-2 or TRBV6-3 to TRBJ2-7; 12 bases fit TRBD2. The CDR3 is 15 amino acids. The V gene end was trimmed by 6 bases and the J gene end by 4 bases; junction bases not matched to a gene: 7. CDR1 and CDR2 from the germline V gene are MNHEY and SVGEGT. The CDR3 region has the DNA TGTGCCAGCAGCCTCCGGACTAGCGGGGTATACGAGCAGTACTTC. Encoded protein: CASSLRTSGVYEQYF.

Only one count was recorded for this clonotype. The junction differs from germline at one of its ends, possibly a read error. The rearrangement uses TRBV10-3 and TRBJ2-7, with 7 bases lining up with TRBD1. Germline-derived CDR1 and CDR2 are ENHRY and SYGVKD. The CDR3 has 14 amino acids. This CDR3 reads CAIRGDSASCEQYF. As DNA, the CDR3 is TGTGCCATCAGGGGGGACAGCGCCTCCTGCGAGCAGTACTTC.

This clonotype was detected ten times or more. The DNA for the CDR3 is TGCGCCAGCAGCTTTTCTCAAAAACTAGCGGGAGGGCCCATCGCGGCAGATACGCAGTATTTT. Encoded protein: CASSFSQKLAGGPIAADTQYF. The chain combines TRBV5-1 with TRBJ2-3; 13 bases are shared with TRBD2. Germline V gene sequence: CDR1 SGHRS, CDR2 YFSETQ. This CDR3 has 21 amino acids. V shed 2 bases and J 4 bases; nucleotides not matched to a gene: 19. The variable domain in full, with the rest retrieved from reference TRBV5-1 and TRBJ2-3, is KAGVTQTPRYLIKTRGQQVTLSCSPISGHRSVSWYQQTPGQGLQFLFEYFSETQRNKGNFPGRFSGRQFSNSRSEMNVSTLELGDSALYLCASSFSQKLAGGPIAADTQYFGPGTRLTVL.

The rearrangement joins TRBV7-9 to TRBJ1-5, with D perhaps TRBD1 (6 bases). Trimming removed 4 bases at V and 4 bases at J, with 11 bases between. Germline V gives CDR1 SEHNR, CDR2 FQNEAQ (reference sequence). The CDR3 sequence is 14 residues long. In DNA form, the CDR3 reads TGTGCCAGCAGCTCGACAGGCCAAAATCAGCCCCAGCATTTT. This gives the protein CASSSTGQNQPQHF.

The chain has TRBV12-3 or TRBV12-4 and TRBJ1-1, with TRBD1 identical over 9 bases. The CDR3 has 13 residues. V gave up 6 bases and J gave up 9 bases; unmatched junction bases: 8. CDR3 in amino acids: CASSFGQGLKAFF. The CDR3 bases are TGTGCCAGCAGCTTTGGACAGGGGTTAAAAGCTTTCTTT.

This clonotype was observed a handful of times. The J gene is TRBJ2-3, the V gene TRBV2, with 7 bases that match TRBD1. Trimming at V came to 3 bases and at J to 2 bases, leaving 5 bases not matched to a gene. The CDR3 is 15 amino acids. Germline CDR1 is SNHLY and CDR2 is FYNNEI. In DNA form, the CDR3 reads TGTGCCAGCAGTGACCCGGGACAGCTCACAGATACGCAGTATTTT. Translation gives CASSDPGQLTDTQYF.

V usage is TRBV19 and J usage is TRBJ1-5, with 7 bases aligning to TRBD1. J was trimmed by 3 bases and V by 1 base; bases with no gene match: 6. Per the germline V gene, CDR1 is LNHDA and CDR2 is SQIVND (reference sequence). This CDR3 contains 16 residues. For the CDR3, the DNA is TGTGCCAGTAGTATAGTTGCGGGACAGCACAATCAGCCCCAGCATTTT. It specifies CASSIVAGQHNQPQHF. Variable domain in full (rest from reference TRBV19 and TRBJ1-5): DGGITQSPKYLFRKEGQNVTLSCEQNLNHDAMYWYRQDPGQGLRLIYYSQIVNDFQKGDIAEGYSVSREKKESFPLTVTSAQKNPTAFYLCASSIVAGQHNQPQHFGDGTRLSIL.

In its sample, this clonotype was seen many times. The chain has TRBV3-1 and TRBJ1-5; 8 nucleotides match TRBD1. CDR1 and CDR2 (germline): LGHDT, YNNKEL (reference sequence). The CDR3 is 15 amino acids. The V and J ends lost 5 bases and 7 bases, in that order; junction bases with no gene match: 10. Written as DNA, the CDR3 is TGTGCCAGCAGCTCGGACCCGGACAGGGCCCAGCCCCAGCATTTT. Its protein product is CASSSDPDRAQPQHF.

The V and J genes are TRBV10-3 and TRBJ1-6; 7 bases match TRBD1. CDR1 ENHRY and CDR2 SYGVKD come from the germline V gene. With V trimmed by 6 bases and J by 6 bases, 5 bases remained unmatched. This CDR3 contains 14 residues. CDR3 sequence: CAIRDREINSPLHF. The DNA of the CDR3 is TGTGCCATCAGAGACAGGGAGATTAATTCACCCCTCCACTTT.

A few counts support this clonotype. The genes are TRBV5-6 and TRBJ1-2; the match to TRBD1 covers 8 bases. This CDR3 is 15 amino acids long. With V trimmed by 5 bases and J by 4 bases, 10 bases remained unmatched. The germline CDR1 and CDR2 sequences are SGHDT and YYEEEE. DNA of the CDR3: TGTGCCAGCAGTCGTTCCGGGACAGGAAGCTATGGCTACACCTTC. Translating it yields CASSRSGTGSYGYTF. Full variable domain (outside the CDR3, taken from reference TRBV5-6 and TRBJ1-2): DAGVTQSPTHLIKTRGQQVTLRCSPKSGHDTVSWYQQALGQGPQFIFQYYEEEERQRGNFPDRFSGHQFPNYSSELNVNALLLGDSALYLCASSRSGTGSYGYTFGSGTRLTVV.

V and J are TRBV7-9 and TRBJ1-2; tentatively, D is TRBD1 (5 bases). The CDR3 contains 11 residues. Trimming stripped 9 bases from V and 8 bases from J, with 13 bases between. Germline V gene sequence: CDR1 SEHNR, CDR2 FQNEAQ (reference sequence). This CDR3 is CASSSEGGYTF. DNA of the CDR3: TGTGCCAGTTCCAGTGAGGGGGGCTACACCTTC.

The CDR3 coding sequence is TGTGCCATCAGTGAAGGGTCAGGGGTCACTGAAGCTTTCTTT. Protein product: CAISEGSGVTEAFF. The chain combines TRBV10-3 with TRBJ1-1; possible D gene TRBD1, 6 bases. Trimming took off 3 bases at V and 4 bases at J, with 12 bases between the two ends. The CDR3 is 14 residues long. Germline lookup yields CDR1 ENHRY and CDR2 SYGVKD.

In this sample, this clonotype turned up a few times. The chain recombines TRBV5-1 with TRBJ2-1, with D perhaps TRBD1 (7 bases). The CDR3 spans 18 residues. V was trimmed by 4 bases and J by 6 bases, leaving 26 bases between them. The germline gives CDR1 SGHRS, CDR2 YFSETQ. The chain's CDR3 is CASSPGQPWDTGGNEQFF. The CDR3 coding sequence is TGCGCCAGCAGCCCGGGACAGCCTTGGGATACCGGGGGCAATGAGCAGTTCTTC. The full variable domain, with the rest looked up from reference TRBV5-1 and TRBJ2-1, is KAGVTQTPRYLIKTRGQQVTLSCSPISGHRSVSWYQQTPGQGLQFLFEYFSETQRNKGNFPGRFSGRQFSNSRSEMNVSTLELGDSALYLCASSPGQPWDTGGNEQFFGPGTRLTVL.

The chain combines TRBV15 with TRBJ1-3, with D possibly matching TRBD1 (6 bases). Trimming stripped 0 bases from V and 4 bases from J, with 10 bases between. The CDR3 has 15 amino acids. Germline V gene data show CDR1 as LNHNV and CDR2 as YYDKDF (reference sequence). The CDR3: CATSRDGGYGNTIYF. The DNA of the CDR3 is TGTGCCACCAGCAGAGACGGGGGCTACGGAAACACCATATATTTT.

This clonotype was detected ten times or more. This chain links TRBV5-6 with TRBJ2-7; D perhaps matches TRBD1 (6 bases). Deletions cut 4 bases from V and 7 bases from J, with 15 bases between. Germline assignment: CDR1 SGHDT and CDR2 YYEEEE. The CDR3 has 13 amino acids. The CDR3: CASSLGHWTEQYF. For the CDR3, the DNA is TGTGCCAGCAGCCTGGGACACTGGACAGAGCAGTACTTC.

This clonotype was detected only a few times. The chain has TRBV28 and TRBJ2-7; D possibly corresponds to TRBD2 (6 bases). This CDR3 has 11 amino acids. CDR1 and CDR2 from the germline V gene are MDHEN and SYDVKM. The V end was cut by 11 bases, the J end by 7 bases, with 15 bases between. DNA for the CDR3: TGTGCCGCAGGAGGGGTATGGGAGCAGTACTTC. This gives the protein CAAGGVWEQYF.

J is TRBJ2-6 and V is TRBV28, with TRBD1 as a possible D gene (5 bases). This CDR3 comprises 19 residues. The V and J ends lost 3 bases and 0 bases respectively, with 18 bases between them. CDR1 MDHEN and CDR2 SYDVKM come from the germline V gene. The CDR3 protein is CASSLPTLQGTSGANVLTF. The CDR3 region has the DNA TGTGCCAGCAGTTTGCCGACGCTTCAGGGAACCTCTGGGGCCAACGTCCTGACTTTC.